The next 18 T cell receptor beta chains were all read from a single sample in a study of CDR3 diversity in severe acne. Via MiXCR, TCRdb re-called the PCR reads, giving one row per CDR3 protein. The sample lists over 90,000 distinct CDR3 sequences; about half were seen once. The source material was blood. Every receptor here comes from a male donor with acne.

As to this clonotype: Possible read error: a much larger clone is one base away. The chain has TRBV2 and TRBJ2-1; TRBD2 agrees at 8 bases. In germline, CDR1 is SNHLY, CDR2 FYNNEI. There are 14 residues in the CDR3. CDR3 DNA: TGTGCCAGCAGTGTTAGCGGGATTTACAATGGGCAGTTCTTC. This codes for CASSVSGIYNGQFF.

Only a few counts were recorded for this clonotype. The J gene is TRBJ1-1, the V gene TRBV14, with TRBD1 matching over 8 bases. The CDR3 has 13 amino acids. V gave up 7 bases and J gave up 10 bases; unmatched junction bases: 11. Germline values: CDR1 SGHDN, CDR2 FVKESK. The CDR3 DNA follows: TGTGCCAGCACCCTCGACAGGGGCTCGTCAGCTTTCTTT. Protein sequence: CASTLDRGSSAFF.

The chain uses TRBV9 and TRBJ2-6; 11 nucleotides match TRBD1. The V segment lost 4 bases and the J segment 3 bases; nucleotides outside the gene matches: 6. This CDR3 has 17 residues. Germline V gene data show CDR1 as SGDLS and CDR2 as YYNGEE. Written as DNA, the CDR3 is TGTGCCAGCAGCTCCGGACAGGGGGCGCTTGGGGCCAACGTCCTGACTTTC. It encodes CASSSGQGALGANVLTF.

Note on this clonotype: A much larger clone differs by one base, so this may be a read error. The CDR3 loop reads CASNRAGQGNTGEPFF. The CDR3, as DNA: TGTGCCAGCAACAGAGCGGGACAGGGAAACACCGGGGAGCCGTTTTTT. This chain joins TRBV12-3 or TRBV12-4 and TRBJ2-2; 9 bases line up with TRBD1. The CDR3 runs 16 residues.

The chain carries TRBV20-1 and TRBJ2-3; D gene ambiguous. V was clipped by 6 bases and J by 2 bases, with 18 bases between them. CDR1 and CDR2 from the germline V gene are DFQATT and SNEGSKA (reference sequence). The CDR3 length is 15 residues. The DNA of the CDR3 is TGCAGTGCCAGCAGTTCTCTAACTTACACAGATACGCAGTATTTT. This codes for CSASSSLTYTDTQYF.

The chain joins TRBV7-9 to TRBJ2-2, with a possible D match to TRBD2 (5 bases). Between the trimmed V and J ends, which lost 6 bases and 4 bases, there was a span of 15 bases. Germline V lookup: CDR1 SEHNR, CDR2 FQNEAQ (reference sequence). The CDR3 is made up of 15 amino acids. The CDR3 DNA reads TGTGCCAGCAGGCTAGGAGGAGGACTCACCGGGGAGCTGTTTTTT. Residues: CASRLGGGLTGELFF. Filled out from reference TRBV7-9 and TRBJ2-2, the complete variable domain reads DTGVSQNPRHKITKRGQNVTFRCDPISEHNRLYWYRQTLGQGPEFLTYFQNEAQLEKSRLLSDRFSAERPKGSFSTLEIQRTEQGDSAMYLCASRLGGGLTGELFFGEGSRLTVL.

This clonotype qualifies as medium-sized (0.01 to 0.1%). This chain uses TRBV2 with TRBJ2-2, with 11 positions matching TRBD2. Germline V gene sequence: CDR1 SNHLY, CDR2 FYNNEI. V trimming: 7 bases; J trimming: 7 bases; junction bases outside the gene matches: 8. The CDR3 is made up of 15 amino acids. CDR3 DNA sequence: TGTGCCAGCACCAGACTAGCGGGAAAGGTCGGGGAGCTGTTTTTT. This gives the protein CASTRLAGKVGELFF.

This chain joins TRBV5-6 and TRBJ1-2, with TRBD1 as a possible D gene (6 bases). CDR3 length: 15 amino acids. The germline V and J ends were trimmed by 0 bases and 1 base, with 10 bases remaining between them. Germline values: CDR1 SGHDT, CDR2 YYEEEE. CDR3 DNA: TGTGCCAGCAGCTTGGAACGAGGGGGTAACTATGGCTACACCTTC. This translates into CASSLERGGNYGYTF.

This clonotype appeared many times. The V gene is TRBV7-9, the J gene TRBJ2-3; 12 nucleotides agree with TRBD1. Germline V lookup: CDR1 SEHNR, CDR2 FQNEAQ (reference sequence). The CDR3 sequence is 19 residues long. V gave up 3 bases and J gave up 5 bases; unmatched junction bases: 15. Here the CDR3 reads CASSLTPGGQGARKDTQYF. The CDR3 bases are TGTGCCAGCAGCTTGACCCCAGGGGGACAGGGGGCTAGGAAAGATACGCAGTATTTT. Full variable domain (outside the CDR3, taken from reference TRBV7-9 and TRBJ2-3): DTGVSQNPRHKITKRGQNVTFRCDPISEHNRLYWYRQTLGQGPEFLTYFQNEAQLEKSRLLSDRFSAERPKGSFSTLEIQRTEQGDSAMYLCASSLTPGGQGARKDTQYFGPGTRLTVL.

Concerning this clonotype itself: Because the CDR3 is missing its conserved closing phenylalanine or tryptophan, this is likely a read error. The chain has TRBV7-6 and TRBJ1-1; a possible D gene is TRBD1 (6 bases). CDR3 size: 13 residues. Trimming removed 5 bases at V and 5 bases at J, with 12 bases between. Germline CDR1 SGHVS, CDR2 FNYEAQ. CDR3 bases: TGTGCCAGCAGCCAAGGGGGGAGGACTGAAGCTTTCTTA. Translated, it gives CASSQGGRTEAFL.

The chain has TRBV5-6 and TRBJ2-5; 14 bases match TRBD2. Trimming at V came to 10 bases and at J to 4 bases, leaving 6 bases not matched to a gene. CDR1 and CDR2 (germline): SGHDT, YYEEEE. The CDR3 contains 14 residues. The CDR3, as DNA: TGTGCCTCCGGGACTAGCGGGAGAGTAGAGACCCAGTACTTC. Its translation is CASGTSGRVETQYF.

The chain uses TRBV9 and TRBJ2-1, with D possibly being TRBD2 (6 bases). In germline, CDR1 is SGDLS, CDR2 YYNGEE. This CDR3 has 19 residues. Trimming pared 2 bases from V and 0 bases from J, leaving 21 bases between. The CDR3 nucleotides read TGTGCCAGCAGCGTGGGGCTAGCGCCATCCCGTAGCTCCTACAATGAGCAGTTCTTC. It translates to CASSVGLAPSRSSYNEQFF. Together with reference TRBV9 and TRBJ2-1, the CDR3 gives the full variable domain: DSGVTQTPKHLITATGQRVTLRCSPRSGDLSVYWYQQSLDQGLQFLIQYYNGEERAKGNILERFSAQQFPDLHSELNLSSLELGDSALYFCASSVGLAPSRSSYNEQFFGPGTRLTVL.

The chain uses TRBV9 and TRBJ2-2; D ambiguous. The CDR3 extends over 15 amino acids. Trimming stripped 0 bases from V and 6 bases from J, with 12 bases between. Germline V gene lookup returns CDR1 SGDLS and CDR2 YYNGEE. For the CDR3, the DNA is TGTGCCAGCAGCGTAGCCTCCAGTCGGGCCGGGGAGCTGTTTTTT. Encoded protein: CASSVASSRAGELFF. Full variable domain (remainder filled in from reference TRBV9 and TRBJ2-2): DSGVTQTPKHLITATGQRVTLRCSPRSGDLSVYWYQQSLDQGLQFLIQYYNGEERAKGNILERFSAQQFPDLHSELNLSSLELGDSALYFCASSVASSRAGELFFGEGSRLTVL.

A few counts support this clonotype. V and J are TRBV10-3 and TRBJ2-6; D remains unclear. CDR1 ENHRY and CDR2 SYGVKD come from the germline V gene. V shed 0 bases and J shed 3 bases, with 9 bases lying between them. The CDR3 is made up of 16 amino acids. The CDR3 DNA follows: TGTGCCATCAGTGAGTCAGAAACGAGTGGGGCCAACGTCCTGACTTTC. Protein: CAISESETSGANVLTF.

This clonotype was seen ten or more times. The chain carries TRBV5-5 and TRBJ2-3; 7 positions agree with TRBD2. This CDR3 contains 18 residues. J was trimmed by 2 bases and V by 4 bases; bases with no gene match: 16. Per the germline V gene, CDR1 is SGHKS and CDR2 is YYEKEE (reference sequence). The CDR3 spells CASSPGTSVRGDTDTQYF. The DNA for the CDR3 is TGTGCCAGCAGCCCGGGAACTAGCGTGAGGGGCGACACAGATACGCAGTATTTT.

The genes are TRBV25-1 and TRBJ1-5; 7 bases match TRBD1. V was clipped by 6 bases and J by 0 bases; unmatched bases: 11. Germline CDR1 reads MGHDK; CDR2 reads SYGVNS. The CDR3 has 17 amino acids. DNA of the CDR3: TGTGCCAGCAGCTACAGATTCAGGGGGGATAGCAATCAGCCCCAGCATTTT. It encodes CASSYRFRGDSNQPQHF.

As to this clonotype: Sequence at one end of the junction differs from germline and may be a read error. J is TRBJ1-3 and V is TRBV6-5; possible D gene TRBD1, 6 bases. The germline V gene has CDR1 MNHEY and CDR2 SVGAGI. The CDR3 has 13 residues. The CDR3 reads CASSYRDGNTMYF. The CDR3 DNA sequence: TGTGCCAGCAGCTACAGGGATGGAAACACCATGTATTTT.

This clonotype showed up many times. CDR3 loop: CSASFIGNEQFF. CDR3 sequence (DNA): TGCAGTGCTAGCTTTATCGGCAATGAGCAGTTCTTC. This chain connects TRBV20-1 to TRBJ2-1; D not resolved. Germline loops: CDR1 DFQATT, CDR2 SNEGSKA (reference sequence). V shed 3 bases and J shed 6 bases, with 9 bases lying between them. This CDR3 is built from 12 residues.